These 26 T cell receptor beta chains were sequenced from one sample in a study of CD8+ T cells in alopecia areata. Noted treatment: oral pan-JAK inhibitor, 5-10 mg twice daily. Peripheral blood samples and lesional scalp punch biopsies were obtained from alopecia areata patients. Extraction and reverse transcription of RNA yielded cDNA as the sequencing template. The assay was immunoSEQ multiplex PCR, and TCRdb's table has in-frame clones only and misses some. The table has around 2,000 clones, 65% to 80% seen once. This material consisted of skin, taken around week 42, from a patient treated with tofacitinib. These receptors originate from a human donor with alopecia areata.

The chain joins TRBV7-6 to TRBJ2-7; D perhaps matches TRBD1 (6 bases). Germline loops: CDR1 SGHVS, CDR2 FNYEAQ. This CDR3 has 18 amino acids. Trimming took off 1 base at V and 3 bases at J, with 22 bases between the two ends. This chain's CDR3 is CASSLGQQGDSGIYEQYF. DNA for the CDR3: TGTGCCAGCAGCTTAGGTCAACAGGGAGACAGTGGGATCTACGAGCAGTACTTC.

The chain has TRBV30 and TRBJ2-1; 12 bases agree with TRBD2. The CDR3 runs to 16 residues. The germline V gene has CDR1 GTSNPN and CDR2 SVGIG (reference sequence). With V trimmed by 0 bases and J by 0 bases, 0 bases remained unmatched. The DNA for the CDR3 is TGTGCCTGGAGTGTACTAGCGGGGGGCTCCTACAATGAGCAGTTCTTC. Translating gives CAWSVLAGGSYNEQFF.

Only a few counts were recorded for this clone. V and J are TRBV7-9 and TRBJ2-7; no definite D call. Per germline, CDR1 SEHNR and CDR2 FQNEAQ (reference sequence). Deletions cut 0 bases from V and 2 bases from J, with 8 bases between. This CDR3 has 14 amino acids. The DNA for the CDR3 is TGTGCCAGCAGCTTAGCGGGCAGAACCTACGAGCAGTACTTC. Amino acids: CASSLAGRTYEQYF.

This chain connects TRBV30 to TRBJ2-7; 11 bases map to TRBD2. There are 15 residues in the CDR3. V trimming: 3 bases; J trimming: 1 base; junction bases outside the gene matches: 5. Germline V gene sequence: CDR1 GTSNPN, CDR2 SVGIG (reference sequence). Here the CDR3 reads CAWRSTSGVSYEQYF. The CDR3 nucleotides read TGTGCCTGGAGATCGACTAGCGGGGTTTCCTACGAGCAGTACTTC.

The chain has TRBV11-2 and TRBJ1-4, with D uncertain. The V gene lost 0 bases and the J gene lost 3 bases, with 8 bases spanning the gap. Germline V lookup: CDR1 SGHAT, CDR2 FQNNGV. The CDR3 contains 15 residues. The CDR3: CASSLDGKSNEKLFF. CDR3 in DNA: TGTGCCAGCAGCTTAGATGGGAAGTCTAATGAAAAACTGTTTTTT.

The chain has TRBV29-1 and TRBJ2-5; 9 bases are a match to TRBD1. With the DNA end fitting TRBJ2-7 better, the J assignment may be wrong. This CDR3 contains 12 residues. The V gene's germline CDR1 is SQVTM and CDR2 ANQGSEA. The CDR3 spells CSGWDRDVEQYF. CDR3 nucleotide sequence: TGCAGCGGATGGGACAGGGACGTCGAGCAGTACTTC.

This clone is large within its sample. The chain has TRBV29-1 and TRBJ1-3; unclear D gene. The CDR3 totals 12 residues. V was trimmed by 7 bases and J by 1 base, leaving 8 bases between them. Germline V gene lookup returns CDR1 SQVTM and CDR2 ANQGSEA. CDR3 sequence: CSGSNSGNTIYF. The CDR3 region has the DNA TGCAGCGGGTCCAATTCTGGAAACACCATATATTTT.

The V call is TRBV5-6, the J call TRBJ2-3; D gene uncertain. The CDR3 runs 11 residues. CDR1 and CDR2 (germline): SGHDT, YYEEEE. Trimming took 4 bases from V and 4 from J, leaving 4 bases between them. In nucleotides, the CDR3 is TGTGCCAGCAGCGATTCAGATACGCAGTATTTT. Encoded protein: CASSDSDTQYF.

The CDR3 spells CATGGVVNTEAFF. CDR3 nucleotides: TGTGCCACTGGGGGTGTGGTGAACACTGAAGCTTTCTTT. The V and J genes are TRBV7-9 and TRBJ1-1; maybe TRBD1 (5 bases). This CDR3 region has 13 residues. V dropped 10 bases and J dropped 0 bases, with 12 bases sitting between them. In germline, CDR1 is SEHNR, CDR2 FQNEAQ (reference sequence).

This clone was detected once. This chain uses TRBV7-3 with TRBJ1-6; TRBD1 is a possible D gene (5 bases). CDR1 and CDR2 from the germline V gene are SGHTA and FQGTGA. The CDR3 is 15 amino acids. V lost 1 base and J lost 8, with 12 bases in between. CDR3 in DNA: TGTGCCAGCAGCTTAATGGCAGGGTCGGATTCACCCCTCCACTTT. Translation: CASSLMAGSDSPLHF.

The V call is TRBV6-4, the J call TRBJ2-6, with D maybe TRBD1 (6 bases). The germline V gene has CDR1 MRHNA and CDR2 SNTAGT. This CDR3 has 15 residues. V was pared by 2 bases and J by 1 base, with 6 bases between. The CDR3 nucleotides read TGTGCCAGCAGTGACAGGGGGTCTGGGGCCAACGTCCTGACTTTC. Encoded protein: CASSDRGSGANVLTF.

The chain is built from TRBV7-1 and TRBJ2-7, with TRBD1 identical over 7 bases. TRBV7-1 is flagged as an ORF with uncertain function. The trim removed 4 bases at V and 4 bases at J, leaving 1 base unmatched. The CDR3 runs to 12 residues. The CDR3 region has the DNA TGTGCCAGCAGCTTACAGGGGTACGAGCAGTACTTC. Encoded protein: CASSLQGYEQYF.

The rearrangement links TRBV5-7 to TRBJ1-1; D remains ambiguous. TRBV5-7 is flagged as an ORF with uncertain function. This CDR3 region has 14 residues. V lost 1 base to trimming and J lost 1 base, with 8 bases between them. DNA of the CDR3: TGTGCCAGCAGCTTGACCCTGACGAACACTGAAGCTTTCTTT. Protein product: CASSLTLTNTEAFF.

This clone has only a few counts. The chain recombines TRBV5-5 with TRBJ2-3; 13 bases line up with TRBD2. V was pared by 4 bases and J by 5 bases, with 7 bases of the junction left unmatched. The CDR3 loop spans 16 amino acids. Germline V CDR1 and CDR2: SGHKS, YYEKEE (reference sequence). This CDR3 is CASSRELAGGRDTQYF. CDR3 coding DNA: TGTGCCAGCAGCCGCGAACTAGCGGGGGGGCGAGATACGCAGTATTTT.

This sequence joins TRBV2 and TRBJ1-1; D is possibly TRBD1 (6 bases). This CDR3 is 15 amino acids long. V shed 7 bases and J shed 9 bases, with 24 bases lying between them. The germline gives CDR1 SNHLY, CDR2 FYNNEI. The CDR3 here is CASILNILGGIQAFF. In DNA form, the CDR3 reads TGTGCCAGCATTTTGAATATTTTGGGGGGCATTCAAGCTTTCTTT.

This chain joins TRBV13 and TRBJ2-7; D unclear. Trimming removed 1 base from V and 6 bases from J, with 10 bases in between. The CDR3 is made up of 13 amino acids. From germline, CDR1 is PRHDT and CDR2 FYEKMQ (reference sequence). In nucleotides, the CDR3 is TGTGCCAGCAGCTTAGATGGGTATGGCGAGCAGTACTTC. Its translation: CASSLDGYGEQYF.

The table lists this clone with a count of one. The V gene is TRBV6-5, the J gene TRBJ1-6; D not resolved. Between the trimmed V and J ends, which lost 6 bases and 0 bases, there was a span of 0 bases. CDR3 length: 12 residues. Germline CDR1 reads MNHEY; CDR2 reads SVGAGI. CDR3 in amino acids: CASSSYNSPLHF. The CDR3 DNA sequence: TGTGCCAGCAGCTCCTATAATTCACCCCTCCACTTT.

V usage is TRBV11-2 and J usage is TRBJ2-3, with no clear D. Trimming removed 2 bases at V and 1 base at J, with 16 bases between. Germline values: CDR1 SGHAT, CDR2 FQNNGV. This CDR3 spans 17 amino acids. The CDR3 reads CASSLSQSGRGTDTQYF. CDR3 DNA sequence: TGTGCCAGCAGCTTAAGTCAGTCTGGCCGTGGCACAGATACGCAGTATTTT.

The chain combines TRBV29-1 with TRBJ1-2; D possibly corresponds to TRBD1 (5 bases). Germline V gives CDR1 SQVTM, CDR2 ANQGSEA. V was clipped by 7 bases and J by 1 base, with 7 bases between them. This CDR3 region has 11 residues. The CDR3 protein is CSATVNYGYTF. In DNA, the CDR3 is TGCAGCGCGACAGTTAACTATGGCTACACCTTC.

The chain couples TRBV6-6 to TRBJ1-5, with D perhaps TRBD1 (6 bases). Germline-derived CDR1 and CDR2 are MNHNY and SVGAGI (reference sequence). With 5 bases removed from V and 2 bases from J, the gap between germline ends came to 16 bases. This CDR3 is built from 16 residues. The CDR3 sequence: CASSTGAGIGNQPQHF. Written as DNA, the CDR3 is TGTGCCAGCAGTACGGGGGCTGGGATAGGCAATCAGCCCCAGCATTTT.

The rearrangement joins TRBV29-1 to TRBJ1-1, with a possible D match to TRBD1 (5 bases). Germline CDR1 SQVTM, CDR2 ANQGSEA. The CDR3 has 10 residues. V lost 7 bases to trimming and J lost 8 bases, with 11 bases between them. The CDR3 is CSAGTDEAFF. CDR3 nucleotides: TGCAGCGCTGGGACTGACGAAGCTTTCTTT.

V is TRBV7-6 and J is TRBJ2-5; 7 bases map to TRBD1. The CDR3 contains 14 residues. V was clipped by 2 bases and J by 3 bases; unmatched bases: 3. Germline V gene data show CDR1 as SGHVS and CDR2 as FNYEAQ. CDR3 amino acids: CASSLFRGKETQYF. The CDR3 nucleotides read TGTGCCAGCAGCTTATTCAGGGGGAAAGAGACCCAGTACTTC.

V and J are TRBV18 and TRBJ1-6, with 7 bases fitting TRBD1. Per the germline V gene, CDR1 is KGHSH and CDR2 is LQKENI. The CDR3 has 14 amino acids. The ends lost 5 bases at V and 13 bases at J; junction bases unmatched: 11. The CDR3 DNA sequence: TGTGCCAGCTCAACCGGGACAGATGCATCTCCCCTCCACTTT. Protein product: CASSTGTDASPLHF. Full variable domain (rest looked up from reference TRBV18 and TRBJ1-6): NAGVMQNPRHLVRRRGQEARLRCSPMKGHSHVYWYRQLPEEGLKFMVYLQKENIIDESGMPKERFSAEFPKEGPSILRIQQVVRGDSAAYFCASSTGTDASPLHFGNGTRLTVT.

The chain employs TRBV7-7 and TRBJ2-5; 7 bases align to TRBD2. Trimming removed 1 base from V and 1 base from J; junction bases left unmatched: 6. Germline V lookup: CDR1 SSHAT, CDR2 FNYEAQ (reference sequence). The CDR3 consists of 16 residues. CDR3 residues: CASSLGRGVVQETQYF. The CDR3 DNA sequence: TGTGCCAGCAGCTTAGGCCGGGGGGTCGTCCAAGAGACCCAGTACTTC.

J is TRBJ1-1 and V is TRBV2; the match to TRBD1 covers 7 bases. Germline V gene lookup returns CDR1 SNHLY and CDR2 FYNNEI. This CDR3 spans 19 amino acids. V lost 1 base and J lost 1; bases outside the gene matches: 15. CDR3 residues: CASSEVVVLLQGTNTEAFF. CDR3 in DNA: TGTGCCAGCAGTGAAGTAGTAGTCCTGTTACAGGGGACGAACACTGAAGCTTTCTTT.

This clone has more than one count but fewer than ten. This chain joins TRBV7-8 and TRBJ2-7; tentative D call: TRBD1 (6 bases). The germline gives CDR1 SGHVS, CDR2 FQNEAQ. CDR3 length: 12 residues. Trimming left V 2 bases short and J 4 bases short, with 6 bases between. The CDR3 protein is CASSLQGYEQYF. As DNA, the CDR3 is TGTGCCAGCAGCTTACAGGGGTACGAGCAGTACTTC.